A single sample is the source of the 11 T cell receptor beta chains below, sequenced in a study of blood T cell repertoires in COVID-19. Assay used: immunoSEQ multiplex PCR; TCRdb lists only in-frame clones, some missing. The sample has tens of thousands of clones; approximately 79% are singletons. Sequences were obtained from peripheral blood. These receptors originate from a man between 65 and 85 years old with active or convalescent COVID-19.

The chain employs TRBV2 and TRBJ2-3; 8 bases map to TRBD1. Germline assignment: CDR1 SNHLY and CDR2 FYNNEI. The J segment lost 2 bases and the V segment lost 8 bases, leaving 6 bases of the junction unmatched. The CDR3 contains 14 residues. The chain's CDR3 is CASRRTGTTDTQYF. The CDR3 region has the DNA TGTGCCAGCCGAAGGACAGGGACCACAGATACGCAGTATTTT. Full variable domain (outside the CDR3, taken from reference TRBV2 and TRBJ2-3): EPEVTQTPSHQVTQMGQEVILRCVPISNHLYFYWYRQILGQKVEFLVSFYNNEISEKSEIFDDQFSVERPDGSNFTLKIRSTKLEDSAMYFCASRRTGTTDTQYFGPGTRLTVL.

The chain joins TRBV7-9 to TRBJ2-7; 8 nucleotides agree with TRBD1. Trimming took 8 bases from V and 4 from J; bases not matched to a gene: 10. The germline gives CDR1 SEHNR, CDR2 FQNEAQ (reference sequence). The CDR3 is made up of 14 amino acids. The CDR3 coding sequence is TGTGCCAGCCGGGCCGGGACAGGATTGTACGAGCAGTACTTC. Translating it yields CASRAGTGLYEQYF.

Comments on this clone: The same CDR3 is also encoded by other DNA sequences in this sample. The chain couples TRBV2 to TRBJ2-3, with 10 bases identical to TRBD1. The length of the CDR3 is 13 residues. Germline loops: CDR1 SNHLY, CDR2 FYNNEI. V gave up 8 bases and J gave up 3 bases; unmatched junction bases: 2. CDR3 residues: CASSGQGTDTQYF. The CDR3, as DNA: TGTGCCAGCTCGGGACAGGGGACAGATACGCAGTATTTT. Combining the CDR3 with reference TRBV2 and TRBJ2-3 gives the whole variable domain EPEVTQTPSHQVTQMGQEVILRCVPISNHLYFYWYRQILGQKVEFLVSFYNNEISEKSEIFDDQFSVERPDGSNFTLKIRSTKLEDSAMYFCASSGQGTDTQYFGPGTRLTVL.

This chain links TRBV2 with TRBJ1-6, with D possibly TRBD1 on 5 matching bases. The CDR3 covers 13 residues. V lost 6 bases to trimming and J lost 7 bases, with 10 bases between them. CDR1 is SNHLY, CDR2 FYNNEI, per germline. CDR3 sequence reads: CASRETENSPLHF. The CDR3 nucleotides read TGTGCCAGCAGGGAGACAGAAAATTCACCCCTCCACTTT. The full variable domain, its missing parts supplied by reference TRBV2 and TRBJ1-6, is EPEVTQTPSHQVTQMGQEVILRCVPISNHLYFYWYRQILGQKVEFLVSFYNNEISEKSEIFDDQFSVERPDGSNFTLKIRSTKLEDSAMYFCASRETENSPLHFGNGTRLTVT.

The gene calls are TRBV7-9 and TRBJ2-3; 12 bases line up with TRBD2. After removal of 5 bases from V and 3 bases from J, the junction contained 3 bases not matched to a gene. CDR3 length: 15 residues. Germline V lookup: CDR1 SEHNR, CDR2 FQNEAQ (reference sequence). CDR3 loop: CASSPTSGGTDTQYF. The CDR3 nucleotides read TGTGCCAGCAGCCCCACTAGCGGGGGGACAGATACGCAGTATTTT.

The CDR3: CASSGQPTSYGYTF. DNA for the CDR3: TGTGCCAGCAGTGGACAGCCGACATCCTATGGCTACACCTTC. The chain links TRBV28 to TRBJ1-2, with D possibly matching TRBD1 (6 bases). The CDR3 has 14 amino acids. The V and J ends lost 5 bases and 4 bases respectively, with 14 bases between them. Germline lookup yields CDR1 MDHEN and CDR2 SYDVKM.

V is TRBV14 and J is TRBJ1-2; D remains unclear. Trimming left V 0 bases short and J 4 bases short, with 9 bases between. This CDR3 region has 14 residues. Germline lookup yields CDR1 SGHDN and CDR2 FVKESK. The CDR3: CASSQDGSSYGYTF. In DNA, the CDR3 is TGTGCCAGCAGCCAAGACGGGTCCAGCTATGGCTACACCTTC.

The chain is built from TRBV6-5 and TRBJ2-1; 9 bases are shared with TRBD1. J lost 5 bases, V lost 5 bases, and 7 bases had no gene match. Per germline, CDR1 MNHEY and CDR2 SVGAGI. This CDR3 has 15 amino acids. Here the CDR3 DNA reads TGTGCCAGCAGTCGACAGGGGGGGATGAACAATGAGCAGTTCTTC. Translated: CASSRQGGMNNEQFF.

The chain joins TRBV5-1 to TRBJ2-2; TRBD2 agrees at 11 bases. CDR1 SGHRS and CDR2 YFSETQ come from the germline V gene. Trimming took 4 bases from V and 3 from J; bases not matched to a gene: 11. There are 18 residues in the CDR3. The CDR3 region is CASSPNFGTSGYTGELFF. The CDR3 nucleotides read TGCGCCAGCAGCCCAAACTTCGGGACTAGCGGCTACACCGGGGAGCTGTTTTTT.

Written as DNA, the CDR3 is TGTGCCAGTAGTAATTTAGGGGAAACTGAAGCTTTCTTT. Encoded protein: CASSNLGETEAFF. The rearrangement uses TRBV19 and TRBJ1-1, with D possibly TRBD1 on 5 matching bases. V shed 4 bases and J shed 5 bases, with 11 bases lying between them. This CDR3 is built from 13 residues. The V gene's germline CDR1 is LNHDA and CDR2 SQIVND (reference sequence).

The DNA of the CDR3 is TGTGCCACCGGACAGGTATCGGGCACAGATACGCAGTATTTT. Its protein is CATGQVSGTDTQYF. The chain links TRBV2 to TRBJ2-3; TRBD1 matches 7 bases. Germline V gene lookup returns CDR1 SNHLY and CDR2 FYNNEI. The CDR3 covers 14 residues. Trimming cost V 10 bases and J 1 base; bases outside gene matches: 8.